This T cell receptor beta chain was documented in a study of cytomegalovirus exposure and HLA in healthy donors. On this clone: Its antigen remains unidentified.

Study-wide points: The listing of approximately 160 TCR beta chains classed them as cytomegalovirus-associated. The finding came from a later analysis; first-cohort TCR clusters tended to co-occur in the roughly 120 validation repertoires. Many donors shared some public TCRs, even though most TCR sequences were rare.

Germline V gene sequence: CDR1 SGHTA, CDR2 FQGNSA. V was trimmed by 0 bases and J by 4 bases, leaving 9 bases between them. The CDR3 is 14 amino acids. TCRdb's copy holds only in-frame clones and misses some; the assay was immunoSEQ multiplex PCR. The sample has under 150,000 clones, 86% seen once. What was sequenced was PBMCs. This TCR was sampled from a man aged 18 to 29 in good health and CMV-seronegative. The chain links TRBV7-2 to TRBJ2-5; TRBD2 is a possible D gene (5 bases). The CDR3 loop reads CASSLADSIETQYF. The CDR3 DNA reads as TGTGCCAGCAGCTTAGCGGACTCTATAGAGACCCAGTACTTC.